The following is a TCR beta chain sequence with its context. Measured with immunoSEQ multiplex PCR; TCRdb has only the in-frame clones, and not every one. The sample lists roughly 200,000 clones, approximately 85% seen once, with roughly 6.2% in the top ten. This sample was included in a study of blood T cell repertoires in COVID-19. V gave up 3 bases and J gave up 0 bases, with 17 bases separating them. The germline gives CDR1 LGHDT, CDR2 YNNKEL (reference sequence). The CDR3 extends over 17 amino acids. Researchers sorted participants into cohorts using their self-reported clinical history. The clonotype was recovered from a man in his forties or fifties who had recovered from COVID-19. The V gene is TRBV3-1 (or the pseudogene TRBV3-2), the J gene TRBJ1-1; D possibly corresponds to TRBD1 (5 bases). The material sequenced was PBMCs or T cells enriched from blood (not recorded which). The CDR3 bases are TGTGCCAGCAGCCATTCGATTCTGGGGCAGCTGAACACTGAAGCTTTCTTT. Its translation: CASSHSILGQLNTEAFF.